This T cell receptor (beta chain) is from a study of CD8 T cells in ankylosing spondylitis. There are many counts of this clonotype. Its target is not known. Study findings and constraints: Significant enrichment of disease-linked clones was reported in matched ankylosing spondylitis synovial fluid.

Using its own MiXCR run on the 5' RACE reads, TCRdb lists one record per CDR3 protein. The sample includes 250,000 or so distinct CDR3 sequences, 20% to 30% of them seen just once. This TCR was recovered from a male donor with ankylosing spondylitis or in good health (not recorded which). The sample comprised blood, either unsorted or a sorted T cell fraction (not recorded which).

The CDR3 nucleotides read TGTGCCAGCAGCTTGATGCGGGGGGGCACAGATACGCAGTATTTT. Translated, it gives CASSLMRGGTDTQYF. The chain is built from TRBV7-2 and TRBJ2-3; TRBD2 agrees at 8 bases. The CDR3 runs to 15 residues. V was clipped by 3 bases and J by 1 base; unmatched bases: 3. Germline V lookup: CDR1 SGHTA, CDR2 FQGNSA.